This TCR beta chain comes out of a study of blood T cell repertoires in COVID-19. Study summary: T cells, B-cell-depleted T cells, or PBMCs provided the cDNA or gDNA that served as material.

V dropped 0 bases and J dropped 6 bases, with 12 bases sitting between them. The CDR3 contains 14 residues. CDR1 is SGHRS, CDR2 YFSETQ, per germline. This clone was recorded only once. As processed by the authors: Nucleated cell counts were estimated from reference gene primer amplification. The repertoire was sequenced with immunoSEQ multiplex PCR; TCRdb's copy has only in-frame clones and lacks some. V, J and clone size are taken as reported in that table, and D and trimming were inferred from the DNA itself. Among some 150,000 clones listed, approximately 80% were seen once. Input material: peripheral blood. This chain links TRBV5-1 with TRBJ1-2; perhaps TRBD1 as D (5 bases). This TCR came from a woman aged 45-65 years with acute or convalescent COVID-19. In DNA form, the CDR3 reads TGCGCCAGCAGCTTGGCCGGGCGGGGGAATGGCTACACCTTC. Translated: CASSLAGRGNGYTF.